The present entry profiles one T cell receptor (beta chain) with its context. Its antigen is still unknown. The CDR3 extends over 15 amino acids. Unmatched junction bases numbered 4, after V lost 4 bases and J lost 0 bases. The germline CDR1 and CDR2 sequences are KGHSH and LQKENI. TCRdb reprocessed the 5' RACE reads with MiXCR, giving one entry per CDR3 protein. The sample includes about 140,000 distinct CDR3 sequences, around 15% of them seen just once. The source of the sample is a study of T-cell memory formation after mild COVID-19. Looking at the study overall: TCR clusters mostly belonged to single donors. Study findings and constraints: The pre-infection memory compartment contained some responding clones, suggesting cross-reactive memory joined. Most CD4+ clones that shrank were in CM and EM, while CD8+ ones turned up in EMRA.

This receptor was identified in an adult woman who had mild COVID-19 (a few samples of this study predate the infection). Cell type and time point are not known. The chain employs TRBV18 and TRBJ2-7; 9 bases align to TRBD1. Sequenced sample: PBMCs or a T cell subset sorted from them (not recorded which). The CDR3 loop is CASSLNRGLSYEQYF. The CDR3 DNA is TGTGCCAGCTCACTTAACAGGGGGCTCTCCTACGAGCAGTACTTC.